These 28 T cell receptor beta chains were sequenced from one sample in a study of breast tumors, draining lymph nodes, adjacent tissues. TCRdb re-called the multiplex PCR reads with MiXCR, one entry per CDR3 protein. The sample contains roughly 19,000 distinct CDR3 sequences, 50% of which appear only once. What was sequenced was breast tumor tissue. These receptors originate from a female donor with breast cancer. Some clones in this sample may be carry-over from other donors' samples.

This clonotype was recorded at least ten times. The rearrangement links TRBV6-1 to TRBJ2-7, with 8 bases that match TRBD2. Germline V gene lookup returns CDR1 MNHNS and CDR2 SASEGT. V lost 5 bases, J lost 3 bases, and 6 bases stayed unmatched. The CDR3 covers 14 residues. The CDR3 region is CASSRGGAVYEQYF. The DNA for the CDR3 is TGTGCCAGCAGTCGGGGGGGGGCGGTCTACGAGCAGTACTTC.

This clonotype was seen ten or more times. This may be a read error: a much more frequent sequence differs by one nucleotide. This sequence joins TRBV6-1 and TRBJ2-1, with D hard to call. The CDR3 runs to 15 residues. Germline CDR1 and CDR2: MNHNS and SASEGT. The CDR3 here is CASSPSSEGSNEQLF. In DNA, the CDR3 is TGTGCCAGCAGTCCGAGCTCGGAAGGCTCCAATGAGCAGCTCTTC.

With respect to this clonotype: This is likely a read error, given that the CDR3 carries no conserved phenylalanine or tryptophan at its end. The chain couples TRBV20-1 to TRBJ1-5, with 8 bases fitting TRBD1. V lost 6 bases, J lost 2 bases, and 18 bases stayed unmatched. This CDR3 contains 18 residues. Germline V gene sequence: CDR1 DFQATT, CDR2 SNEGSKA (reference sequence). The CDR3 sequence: CSAPRAQGASIGNQPQHL. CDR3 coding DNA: TGCAGTGCCCCCCGGGCGCAGGGGGCCTCCATAGGCAATCAGCCCCAGCATCTT.

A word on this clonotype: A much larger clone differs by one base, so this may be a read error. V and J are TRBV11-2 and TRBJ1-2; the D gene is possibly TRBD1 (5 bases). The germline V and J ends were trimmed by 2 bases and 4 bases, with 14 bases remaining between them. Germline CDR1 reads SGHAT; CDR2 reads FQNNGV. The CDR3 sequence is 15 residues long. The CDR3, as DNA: TGTGCCAGCAGCTTACAGGGTGGTGCCCCCTATGGCTACACCTTC. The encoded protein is CASSLQGGAPYGYTF.

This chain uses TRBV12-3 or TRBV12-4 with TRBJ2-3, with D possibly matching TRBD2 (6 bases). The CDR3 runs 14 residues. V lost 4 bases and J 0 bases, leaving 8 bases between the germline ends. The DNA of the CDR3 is TGTGCCAGCAGTTCGGGGGAGAGCACAGATACGCAGTATTTT. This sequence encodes CASSSGESTDTQYF.

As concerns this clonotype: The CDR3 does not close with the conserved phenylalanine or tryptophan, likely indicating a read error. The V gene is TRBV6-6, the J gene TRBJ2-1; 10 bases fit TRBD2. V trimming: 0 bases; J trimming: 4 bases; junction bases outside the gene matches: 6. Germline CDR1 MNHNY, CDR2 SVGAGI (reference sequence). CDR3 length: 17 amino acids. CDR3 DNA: TGTGCCAGCAGTTACTCGTCGACTAGCGGGCTTTACAATGAGCAGTTCTCC. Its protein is CASSYSSTSGLYNEQFS.

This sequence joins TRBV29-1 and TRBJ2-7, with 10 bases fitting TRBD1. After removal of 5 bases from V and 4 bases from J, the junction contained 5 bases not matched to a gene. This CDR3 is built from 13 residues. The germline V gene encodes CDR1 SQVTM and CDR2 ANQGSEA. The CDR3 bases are TGCAGCGTTTACGGGACAGGGGCGTACGAGCAGTACTTC. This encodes CSVYGTGAYEQYF.

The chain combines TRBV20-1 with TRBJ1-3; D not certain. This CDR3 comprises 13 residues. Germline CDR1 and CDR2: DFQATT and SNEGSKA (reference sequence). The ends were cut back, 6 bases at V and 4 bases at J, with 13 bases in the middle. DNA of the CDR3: TGCAGTGCGGAAGGACTAGCGGGAAACACCATATATTTT. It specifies CSAEGLAGNTIYF.

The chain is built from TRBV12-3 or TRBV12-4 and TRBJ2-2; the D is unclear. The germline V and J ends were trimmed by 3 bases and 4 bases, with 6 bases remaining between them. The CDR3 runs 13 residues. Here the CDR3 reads CASSFTGTGELFF. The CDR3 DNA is TGTGCCAGCAGTTTCACGGGCACCGGGGAGCTGTTTTTT.

The CDR3 is CASSPAGQGSPSTDTQYF. DNA of the CDR3: TGTGCCAGCAGTCCGGCGGGTCAGGGGAGTCCTAGCACAGATACGCAGTATTTT. The rearrangement links TRBV11-3 to TRBJ2-3; TRBD1 is a possible D gene (6 bases). This CDR3 spans 18 amino acids. Germline lookup yields CDR1 SGHNT and CDR2 YENEEA. Trimming shortened V by 6 bases and J by 0 bases, and 22 bases separated the two germline ends.

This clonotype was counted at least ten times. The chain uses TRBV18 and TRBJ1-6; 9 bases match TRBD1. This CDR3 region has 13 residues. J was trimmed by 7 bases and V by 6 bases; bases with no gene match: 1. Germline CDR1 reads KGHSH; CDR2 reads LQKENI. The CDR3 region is CASSTGGNSPLHF. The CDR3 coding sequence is TGTGCCAGCTCGACAGGGGGAAATTCACCCCTCCACTTT.

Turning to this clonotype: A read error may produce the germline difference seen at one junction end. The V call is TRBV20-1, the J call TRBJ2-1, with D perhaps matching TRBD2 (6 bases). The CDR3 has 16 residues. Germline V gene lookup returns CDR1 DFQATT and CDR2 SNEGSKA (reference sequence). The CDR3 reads CSAREGGVDYYNEQSF. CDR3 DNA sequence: TGCAGTGCCAGAGAAGGAGGGGTTGACTACTACAATGAGCAGTCCTTC.

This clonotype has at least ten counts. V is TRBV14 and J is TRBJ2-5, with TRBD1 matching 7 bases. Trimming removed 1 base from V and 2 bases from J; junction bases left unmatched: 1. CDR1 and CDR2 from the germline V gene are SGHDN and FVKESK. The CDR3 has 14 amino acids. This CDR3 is CASSQGDRQETQYF. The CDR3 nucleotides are TGTGCCAGCAGCCAAGGGGACAGACAAGAGACCCAGTACTTC.

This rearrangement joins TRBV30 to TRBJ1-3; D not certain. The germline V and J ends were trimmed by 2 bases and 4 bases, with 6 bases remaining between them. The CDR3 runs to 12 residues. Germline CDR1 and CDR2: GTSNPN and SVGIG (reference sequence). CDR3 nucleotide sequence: TGTGCCTGGAGTTCAGTCGGAAACACCATATATTTT. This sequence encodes CAWSSVGNTIYF. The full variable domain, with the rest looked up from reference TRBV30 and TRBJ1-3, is SQTIHQWPATLVQPVGSPLSLECTVEGTSNPNLYWYRQAAGRGLQLLFYSVGIGQISSEVPQNLSASRPQDRQFILSSKKLLLSDSGFYLCAWSSVGNTIYFGEGSWLTVV.

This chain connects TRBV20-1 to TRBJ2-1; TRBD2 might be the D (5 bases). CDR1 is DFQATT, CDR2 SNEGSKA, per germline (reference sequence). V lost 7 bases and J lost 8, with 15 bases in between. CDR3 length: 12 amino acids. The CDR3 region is CSGEGLADEQFF. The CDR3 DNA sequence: TGCAGTGGAGAAGGGCTAGCCGATGAGCAGTTCTTC.

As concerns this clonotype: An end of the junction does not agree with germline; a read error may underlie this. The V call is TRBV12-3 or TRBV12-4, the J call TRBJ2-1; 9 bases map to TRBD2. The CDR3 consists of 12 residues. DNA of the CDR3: TGTGCCAGCAGTCCTAGCGGGAACGAGCAGCTCTTC. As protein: CASSPSGNEQLF.

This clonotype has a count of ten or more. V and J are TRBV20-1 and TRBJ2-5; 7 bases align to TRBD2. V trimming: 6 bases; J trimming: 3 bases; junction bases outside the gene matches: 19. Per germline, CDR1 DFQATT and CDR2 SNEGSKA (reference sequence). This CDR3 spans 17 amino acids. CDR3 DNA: TGCAGTGCCAGCCCTCAGCCAGGGACTACCGGAAAAGAGACCCAGTACTTC. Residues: CSASPQPGTTGKETQYF.

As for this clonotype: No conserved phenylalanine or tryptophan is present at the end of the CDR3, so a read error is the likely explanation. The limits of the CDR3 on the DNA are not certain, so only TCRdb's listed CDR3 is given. The CDR3 is CASSFGLAG. This rearrangement joins TRBV11-1 to TRBJ2-1; the listed D gene, TRBD2, was not tested against the DNA. Inclusive of both ends, the CDR3 amounts to 9 amino acids. Germline CDR1 reads SGHAT; CDR2 reads FQDESV (reference sequence).

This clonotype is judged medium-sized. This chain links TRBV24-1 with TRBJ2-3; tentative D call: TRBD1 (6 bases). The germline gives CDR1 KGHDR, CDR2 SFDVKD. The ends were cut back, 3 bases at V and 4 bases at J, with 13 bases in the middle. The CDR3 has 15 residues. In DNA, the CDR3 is TGTGCCACCAGTGATGGGGGCAGGTTAGCAGATACGCAGTATTTT. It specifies CATSDGGRLADTQYF.

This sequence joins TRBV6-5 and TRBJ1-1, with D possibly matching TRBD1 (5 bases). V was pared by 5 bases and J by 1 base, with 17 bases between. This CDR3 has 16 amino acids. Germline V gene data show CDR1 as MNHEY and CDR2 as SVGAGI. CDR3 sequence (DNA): TGTGCCAGCAGTAGAGAAGCAGGGATCTCGAACACTGAAGCTTTCTTT. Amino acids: CASSREAGISNTEAFF.

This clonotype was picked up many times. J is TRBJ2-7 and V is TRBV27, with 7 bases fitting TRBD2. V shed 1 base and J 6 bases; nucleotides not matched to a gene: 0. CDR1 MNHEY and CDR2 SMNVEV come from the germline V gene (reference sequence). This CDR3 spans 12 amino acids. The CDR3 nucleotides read TGTGCCAGCAGTTTATGGGGGGGCGAGCAGTACTTC. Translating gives CASSLWGGEQYF.

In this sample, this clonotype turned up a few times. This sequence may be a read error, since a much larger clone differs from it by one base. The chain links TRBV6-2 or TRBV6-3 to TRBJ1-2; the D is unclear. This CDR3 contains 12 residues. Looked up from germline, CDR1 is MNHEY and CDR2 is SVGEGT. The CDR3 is CALRQPNYGYTF. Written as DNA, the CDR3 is TGTGCGCTACGGCAACCTAACTATGGCTACACCTTC.

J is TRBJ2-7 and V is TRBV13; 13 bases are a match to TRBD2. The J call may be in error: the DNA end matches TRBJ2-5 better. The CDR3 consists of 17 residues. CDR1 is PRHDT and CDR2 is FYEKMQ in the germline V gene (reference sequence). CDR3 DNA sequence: TGTGCCAGCAGCCGTACTAGCGGGAGGGGGGGTCAAGAGACCCAGTACTTC. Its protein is CASSRTSGRGGQETQYF.

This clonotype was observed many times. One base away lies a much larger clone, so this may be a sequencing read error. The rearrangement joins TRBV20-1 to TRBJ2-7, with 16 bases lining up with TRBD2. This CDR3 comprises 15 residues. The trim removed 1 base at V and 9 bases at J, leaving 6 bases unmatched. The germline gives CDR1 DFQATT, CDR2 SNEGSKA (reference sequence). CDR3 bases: TGCAGTGCTAGAGGTTGGGGACTAGCGGGAGGGGTGCAGTACTTC. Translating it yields CSARGWGLAGGVQYF.

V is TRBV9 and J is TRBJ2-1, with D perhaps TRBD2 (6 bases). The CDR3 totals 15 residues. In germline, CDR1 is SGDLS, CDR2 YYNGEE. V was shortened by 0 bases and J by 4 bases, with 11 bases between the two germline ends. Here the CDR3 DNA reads TGTGCCAGCAGCGTAGGAGGACTACCATACAATGAGCAGTTCTTC. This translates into CASSVGGLPYNEQFF.

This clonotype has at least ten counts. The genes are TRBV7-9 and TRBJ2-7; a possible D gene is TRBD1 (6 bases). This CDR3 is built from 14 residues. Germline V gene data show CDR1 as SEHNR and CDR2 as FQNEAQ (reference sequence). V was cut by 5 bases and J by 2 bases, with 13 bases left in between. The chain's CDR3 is CASSPPGHPYEQYF. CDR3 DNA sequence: TGTGCCAGCAGCCCTCCGGGACACCCCTACGAGCAGTACTTC.

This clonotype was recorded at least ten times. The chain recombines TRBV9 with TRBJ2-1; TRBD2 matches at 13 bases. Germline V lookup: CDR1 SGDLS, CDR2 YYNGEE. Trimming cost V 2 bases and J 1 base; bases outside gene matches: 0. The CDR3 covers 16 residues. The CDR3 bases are TGTGCCAGCAGCGTGGGACTAGCGGGGTCCTACAATGAGCAGTTCTTC. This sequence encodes CASSVGLAGSYNEQFF.

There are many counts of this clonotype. The CDR3 protein is CASSFRDRGLTGELFF. DNA of the CDR3: TGTGCCAGCAGTTTTAGGGACAGGGGGCTTACCGGGGAGCTGTTTTTT. The V call is TRBV28, the J call TRBJ2-2; 12 nucleotides line up with TRBD1. The germline gives CDR1 MDHEN, CDR2 SYDVKM. The CDR3 length is 16 residues. The V and J ends lost 3 bases and 5 bases, in that order; junction bases with no gene match: 4.